This TCR beta chain was found in a study of T-cell memory formation after mild COVID-19. Study-level points and caveats: The pre-infection memory compartment contained some responding clones, suggesting cross-reactive memory joined.

TCRdb reprocessed the 5' RACE reads with MiXCR, giving one entry per CDR3 protein. The sample holds roughly 600,000 distinct CDR3 sequences, about a sixth seen once. Worth noting for this clonotype: The antigen is undetermined.

CDR3 length: 18 residues. V gave up 3 bases and J gave up 0 bases; unmatched junction bases: 9. In germline, CDR1 is SGHTA, CDR2 FQGTGA. The sequenced material came from PBMCs or a T cell subset sorted from them (not recorded which). V is TRBV7-3 and J is TRBJ2-2; 8 nucleotides match TRBD2. The receptor was derived from an adult woman who had mild COVID-19 (a few samples of this study predate the infection). Cell type and time point are not known. Here the CDR3 DNA reads TGTGCCAGCAGCTTCAGCGGGAGACCTCTTTCGAACACCGGGGAGCTGTTTTTT. Residues: CASSFSGRPLSNTGELFF.